The 11 T cell receptor beta chains reported below all come from one sample, sequenced in a study of T cells in Graves' hyperthyroidism and ophthalmopathy. Amplification of TCR beta CDR3 regions used RNA as the template. HTBI primers were employed in a first-round RT-PCR of the TCR CDR3. A single record per CDR3 protein comes from TCRdb applying MiXCR to the multiplex PCR reads. The sample records hundreds of thousands of distinct CDR3 sequences, 13% to 15% being singletons. Sequencing used blood. These receptors were collected from a woman aged 18-30 years with Graves' hyperthyroidism.

In this sample, this clonotype turned up a few times. The genes are TRBV6-1 and TRBJ2-7; D is unclear. The V end lost 5 bases, the J end lost 7 bases, and 9 bases lay between the germline ends. Germline CDR1 is MNHNS and CDR2 is SASEGT. The length of the CDR3 is 11 residues. In nucleotides, the CDR3 is TGTGCCAGCAGTACCCCGCGAGAGCAGTACTTC. Amino acid sequence: CASSTPREQYF.

This clonotype occurred many times. V and J are TRBV19 and TRBJ2-7, with 7 nucleotides matching TRBD2. The junction had 11 bases not matched to a gene; V was cut back by 3 bases and J by 9 bases. The CDR3 is 14 residues long. Germline V gene data show CDR1 as LNHDA and CDR2 as SQIVND (reference sequence). The CDR3, as DNA: TGTGCCAGTAGTATGGGGGGGGACGGCCGACGGCAGTACTTC. It codes for CASSMGGDGRRQYF.

This clonotype appeared a few times. Relative to the germline gene, one junction end is altered; a read error may explain this. V usage is TRBV7-6 and J usage is TRBJ2-7, with TRBD2 matching over 11 bases. Germline CDR1 is SGHVS and CDR2 is FNYEAQ. CDR3 length: 14 residues. The CDR3 sequence: CASSSIAGGGERYF. CDR3 in DNA: TGTGCCAGCAGCTCCATAGCGGGAGGGGGCGAGCGGTACTTC.

This clonotype was detected ten times or more. The rearrangement uses TRBV7-2 and TRBJ2-5; possible D gene TRBD2, 6 bases. Germline V gives CDR1 SGHTA, CDR2 FQGNSA. V lost 3 bases, J lost 0 bases, and 20 bases lay in between. There are 18 residues in the CDR3. CDR3 nucleotide sequence: TGTGCCAGCAGCTTTCCTGGGGGAAGCGGGCGGAACCAAGAGACCCAGTACTTC. Residues: CASSFPGGSGRNQETQYF.

On this clonotype itself: Its ends do not fully match the called genes, so a read error is possible. This chain joins TRBV7-9 and TRBJ2-7, with 8 bases fitting TRBD1. Germline CDR1 SEHNR, CDR2 FQNEAQ (reference sequence). The CDR3 has 16 residues. The DNA for the CDR3 is TGCGCCAGCAGCCCCCTGGTGGGACAGGCGAAGCGCGAGCAGTACTTC. Protein product: CASSPLVGQAKREQYF. The variable domain in full, with the rest retrieved from reference TRBV7-9 and TRBJ2-7, is DTGVSQNPRHKITKRGQNVTFRCDPISEHNRLYWYRQTLGQGPEFLTYFQNEAQLEKSRLLSDRFSAERPKGSFSTLEIQRTEQGDSAMYLCASSPLVGQAKREQYFGPGTRLTVT.

This clonotype was counted between two and nine times. This may be a read error: a much more frequent sequence differs by one nucleotide. The J gene is TRBJ2-5, the V gene TRBV2; 13 bases match TRBD2. The CDR3 has 16 residues. V shed 7 bases and J 4 bases; nucleotides not matched to a gene: 9. The V gene's germline CDR1 is SNHLY and CDR2 FYNNEI. The CDR3 nucleotides read TGTGCCAGCAAGGAAGGACTAGCGGGAGCTGCAGAGACCCAGTACTTC. It specifies CASKEGLAGAAETQYF.

In this sample, this clonotype turned up many times. The V gene is TRBV10-3, the J gene TRBJ1-1; tentative D call: TRBD1 (6 bases). The V gene lost 3 bases and the J gene lost 0 bases, with 14 bases spanning the gap. This CDR3 contains 16 residues. From germline, CDR1 is ENHRY and CDR2 SYGVKD. In nucleotides, the CDR3 is TGTGCCATCAGTGAATGGGGGGGGGCGGTGAACACTGAAGCTTTCTTT. Protein product: CAISEWGGAVNTEAFF.

This clonotype was counted at least ten times. V and J are TRBV30 and TRBJ1-1; unclear D gene. The CDR3 sequence is 13 residues long. Germline V CDR1 and CDR2: GTSNPN, SVGIG (reference sequence). Trimming took off 0 bases at V and 8 bases at J, with 13 bases between the two ends. In DNA, the CDR3 is TGTGCCTGGAGTGTACGGGCGGAGGCCGAAGCTTTCTTT. Translated: CAWSVRAEAEAFF.

This clonotype was seen many times. J is TRBJ1-5 and V is TRBV30, with D maybe TRBD1 (6 bases). The V end lost 4 bases, the J end lost 6 bases, and 13 bases lay between the germline ends. Germline V gene lookup returns CDR1 GTSNPN and CDR2 SVGIG (reference sequence). CDR3 length: 13 residues. For the CDR3, the DNA is TGTGCCTGGACCAGGGGCGGAGGTCAGCCCCAGCATTTT. It yields the protein CAWTRGGGQPQHF.

This clonotype showed up many times. The chain is built from TRBV6-1 and TRBJ2-7, with 7 bases that match TRBD2. The CDR3 sequence is 14 residues long. With 6 bases clipped from V and 9 bases from J, the junction kept 14 bases outside the gene matches. Germline-derived CDR1 and CDR2 are MNHNS and SASEGT. The CDR3 coding sequence is TGTGCCAGCAGATACACTAGCGAACCCACGAGGCAGTACTTC. Translating it yields CASRYTSEPTRQYF.

This clonotype was seen only a few times. The rearrangement uses TRBV19 and TRBJ1-1; D call uncertain. This CDR3 has 13 amino acids. Between the trimmed V and J ends, which lost 3 bases and 7 bases, there was a span of 12 bases. Germline lookup yields CDR1 LNHDA and CDR2 SQIVND (reference sequence). The CDR3 DNA reads as TGTGCCAGTAGTATCAGCGCCCGGTTTGAAGCTTTCTTT. Its protein is CASSISARFEAFF.